This TCR beta chain was found in a study of neurological immune-mediated disorders (dated by TCRdb to about 2019). For the wider study: Peripheral blood TCR-beta repertoires from HTLV-I-associated myelopathy (HAM/TSP) patients, multiple sclerosis patients and healthy controls were compared by UMI-based sequencing. Alongside PBMC samples, the set of fewer than 110 TCR-beta libraries contained longitudinal samples, technical triplicates, and paired CD4+ and CD8+ T-cell subsets that had been sorted. Of the 65 to 70 subjects in the cohort, about 14 were HAM/TSP patients, roughly 34 were multiple sclerosis patients, and around 20 were healthy controls. Overall study outcomes, separate from this receptor: No identical CDR3 amino acid sequences were found to be shared among expanded clones across subjects, suggesting that TCR-beta repertoires were private in all groups. The highest TCR clonal expansion was observed in HAM/TSP patients, whereas the lowest was observed in MS patients, even when compared with healthy controls.

The sample holds many counts of this clonotype. This clone's antigen is unknown. Per-base quality was not reported, and no clone a single base away is much larger than it. TCR libraries for sorted subsets were made from some 1 million sorted CD4+ or CD8+ T cells. Peripheral blood was subjected to Ficoll-Hypaque density gradient centrifugation to isolate PBMCs, which were then cryopreserved in liquid nitrogen. The study also sequenced paired sorted CD4+ and CD8+ subsets from healthy controls, HAM/TSP patients and MS patients. CDR1 SGHRS and CDR2 YFSETQ are derived from the germline V gene. The CDR3, from cysteine to phenylalanine, totals 15 residues. Only the CDR3 DNA stays, 45 bases, in frame from base 1. The germline ends are 8 bases apart after V is trimmed by 4 bases and J by 0 bases. cDNA was synthesized by template-switch 5'RACE using a primer carrying a 10-nucleotide random unique molecular identifier by which each TCR transcript was tagged. Over 160 million TCR-beta sequences, covering 15-18 subjects, were produced in each sequencing run. The RNeasy kit was used for extraction of total RNA. The KAPA Real-time Library Amplification kit was used to amplify TCR-beta VDJ regions with primers for the TCR constant region and the 5'RACE anchor. A first PCR added sample indexes and Illumina adaptors, and a second PCR then raised library yield. After Ampure bead purification, the roughly 650 bp TCR product was size-selected on a 2% E-gel SizeSelection system. Library quality was checked on a Bioanalyzer, concentration was measured with Qubit, and libraries were quantified with the Kapa Library Quantification kit before pooling. An Illumina HiSeq 2500 sequenced the libraries paired-end 2 x 150 bp. To increase sequence diversity, roughly 24-32% phiX was spiked into each library pool. Under the source paper's analysis protocol: The UMI-based MiGEC pipeline processed quality-filtered reads and removed over 75% of raw TCR sequences during error correction. IMGT germline references were used for aligning VDJ genes, and each clonotype was defined as a unique CDR3 amino acid sequence together with its V-J genes. VDJtools evaluated clonal expansion, Shannon diversity and CDR3 relatedness (CalcPairwiseDistances, ClusterSamples); CLCbio workbench built phylogenetic trees. Using coefficient-of-variation modelling across technical triplicates, the study counted a clone as expanded if it had at least 8 unique UMIs. TCRdb reworked the public reads: Q25 trimming with fastp, MiXCR clone assembly, productive beta chains retained. Each entry is one CDR3 protein sequence, shown with its most common DNA and genes. The V and J calls and clone size are TCRdb's, not the authors'. The sample table shows 35,000 to 40,000 distinct CDR3 sequences, and around a tenth are seen once. The ten most abundant clones make up about 3.9% of the sample.

Sequencing used CD4+ T cells from blood. The sequence was obtained from a woman between 25 and 40 years old with HTLV-1-associated myelopathy (HAM/TSP). The chain employs TRBV5-1 and TRBJ2-6; the D gene identity is not certain. The CDR3 protein is CASSPQSSGANVLTF. The DNA sequence is TGCGCCAGCAGCCCCCAGAGCTCTGGGGCCAACGTCCTGACTTTC. With the rest looked up from the reference TRBV5-1 and TRBJ2-6 genes rather than sequenced, the full variable domain is KAGVTQTPRYLIKTRGQQVTLSCSPISGHRSVSWYQQTPGQGLQFLFEYFSETQRNKGNFPGRFSGRQFSNSRSEMNVSTLELGDSALYLCASSPQSSGANVLTFGAGSRLTVL.